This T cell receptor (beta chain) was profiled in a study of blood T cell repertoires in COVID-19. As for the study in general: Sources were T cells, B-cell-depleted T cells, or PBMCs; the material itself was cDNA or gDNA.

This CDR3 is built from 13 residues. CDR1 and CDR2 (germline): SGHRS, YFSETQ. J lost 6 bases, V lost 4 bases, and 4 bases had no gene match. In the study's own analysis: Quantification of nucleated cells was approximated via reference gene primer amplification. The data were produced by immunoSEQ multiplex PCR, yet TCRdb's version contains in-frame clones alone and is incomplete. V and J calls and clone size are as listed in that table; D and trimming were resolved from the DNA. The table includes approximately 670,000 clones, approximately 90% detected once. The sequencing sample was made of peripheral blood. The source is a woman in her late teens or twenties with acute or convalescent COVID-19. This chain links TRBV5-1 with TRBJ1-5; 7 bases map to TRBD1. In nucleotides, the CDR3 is TGCGCCAGCAGCATCCAGGGGGGTCAGCCCCAGCATTTT. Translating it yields CASSIQGGQPQHF.